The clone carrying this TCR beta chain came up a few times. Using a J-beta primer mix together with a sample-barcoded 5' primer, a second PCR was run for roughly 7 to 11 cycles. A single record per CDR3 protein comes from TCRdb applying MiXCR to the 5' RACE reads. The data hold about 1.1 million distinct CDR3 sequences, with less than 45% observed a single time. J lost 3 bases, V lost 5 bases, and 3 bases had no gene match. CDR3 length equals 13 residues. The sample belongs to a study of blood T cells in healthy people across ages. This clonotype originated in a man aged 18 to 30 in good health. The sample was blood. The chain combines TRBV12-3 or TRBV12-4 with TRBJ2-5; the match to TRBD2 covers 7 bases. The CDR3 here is CASSMGGEETQYF. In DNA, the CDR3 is TGTGCCAGCAGTATGGGGGGGGAAGAGACCCAGTACTTC.